This T cell receptor beta chain appears in the sequencing data of a study of Ad26.COV2.S vaccination and SARS-CoV-2 variants. General study results and limits: CD8+ and CD4+ T cells specific for spike reportedly responded with substantial breadth after vaccination.

The treatment is: some 20 received Ad26.COV2.S at low or high dose, single or two shots; roughly five received placebo; per-sample allocation not given. Sampling occurred on day 63 after the first vaccine or placebo injection. As regards this clone: The antigen remains unidentified.

The data were produced by immunoSEQ multiplex PCR, yet TCRdb's version contains in-frame clones alone and is incomplete. The profile covers about 330,000 clones, with roughly 90% appearing a single time and 5.5% taken by the ten largest. CDR3 length equals 15 residues. The germline V and J ends were trimmed by 0 bases and 0 bases, with 8 bases remaining between them. CDR1 and CDR2 (germline): MGHRA, YSYEKL. The chain couples TRBV4-1 to TRBJ1-1; D is ambiguous. This TCR was recovered from a person aged 18 to 65 who received the Ad26.COV2.S COVID-19 vaccine or a placebo. This specimen was peripheral blood, taken in a trial of Ad26.COV2.S vaccine versus placebo. DNA of the CDR3: TGCGCCAGCAGCCAAGATGATCCTCTGAACACTGAAGCTTTCTTT. As protein: CASSQDDPLNTEAFF.